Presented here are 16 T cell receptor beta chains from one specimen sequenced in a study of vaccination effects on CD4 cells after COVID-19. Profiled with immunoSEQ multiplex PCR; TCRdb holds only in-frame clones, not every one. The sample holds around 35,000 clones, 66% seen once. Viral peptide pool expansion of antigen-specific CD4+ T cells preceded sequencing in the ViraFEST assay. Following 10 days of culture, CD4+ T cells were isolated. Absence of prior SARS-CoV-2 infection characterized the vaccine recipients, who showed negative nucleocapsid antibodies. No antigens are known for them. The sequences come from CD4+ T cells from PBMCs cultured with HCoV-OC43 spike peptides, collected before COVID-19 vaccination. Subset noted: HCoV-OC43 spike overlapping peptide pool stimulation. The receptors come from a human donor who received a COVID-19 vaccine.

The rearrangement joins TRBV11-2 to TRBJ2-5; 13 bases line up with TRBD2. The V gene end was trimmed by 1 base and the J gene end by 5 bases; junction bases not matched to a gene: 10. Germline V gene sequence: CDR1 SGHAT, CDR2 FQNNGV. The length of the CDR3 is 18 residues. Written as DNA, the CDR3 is TGTGCCAGCAGCTTAGCACCACTAGCGGGAGGGCCTTGGGAGACCCAGTACTTC. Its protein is CASSLAPLAGGPWETQYF.

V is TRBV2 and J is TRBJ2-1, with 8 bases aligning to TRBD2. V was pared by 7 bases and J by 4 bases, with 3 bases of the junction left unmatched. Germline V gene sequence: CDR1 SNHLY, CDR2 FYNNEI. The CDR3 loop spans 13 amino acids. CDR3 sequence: CASTGGAYNEQFF. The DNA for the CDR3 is TGTGCCAGCACCGGGGGGGCTTACAATGAGCAGTTCTTC.

The CDR3 DNA is TGCGCCAGCAGCTTAGGCATGAATGAGCAGTTCTTC. This sequence encodes CASSLGMNEQFF. J is TRBJ2-1 and V is TRBV5-1, with no clear D. The V gene lost 2 bases and the J gene lost 7 bases, with 7 bases spanning the gap. Germline V gene data show CDR1 as SGHRS and CDR2 as YFSETQ. The CDR3 has 12 residues.

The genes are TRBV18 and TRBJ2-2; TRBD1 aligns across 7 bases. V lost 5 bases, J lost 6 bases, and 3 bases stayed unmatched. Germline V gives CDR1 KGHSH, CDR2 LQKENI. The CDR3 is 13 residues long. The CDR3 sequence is CASSGDSAGELFF. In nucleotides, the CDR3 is TGTGCCAGCTCAGGGGACAGTGCCGGGGAGCTGTTTTTT.

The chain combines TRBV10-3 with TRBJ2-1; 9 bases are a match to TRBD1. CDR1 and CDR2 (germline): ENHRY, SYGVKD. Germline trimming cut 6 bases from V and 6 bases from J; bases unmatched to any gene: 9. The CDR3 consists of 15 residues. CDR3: CAIRGTGSNPNEQFF. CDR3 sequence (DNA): TGTGCCATCAGGGGGACAGGGTCGAACCCCAATGAGCAGTTCTTC.

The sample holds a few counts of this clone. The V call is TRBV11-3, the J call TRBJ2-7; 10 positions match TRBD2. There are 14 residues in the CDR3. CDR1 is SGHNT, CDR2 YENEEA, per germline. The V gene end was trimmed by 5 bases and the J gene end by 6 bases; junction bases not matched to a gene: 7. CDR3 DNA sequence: TGTGCCAGCAGCCCGGGGACTAGCGAGACCGAGCAGTACTTC. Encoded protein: CASSPGTSETEQYF.

The CDR3 loop reads CASSEWSSAAQETQYF. The CDR3 bases are TGTGCCAGCAGTGAATGGTCCTCAGCCGCCCAAGAGACCCAGTACTTC. V and J are TRBV6-1 and TRBJ2-5; D not resolved. The V gene lost 2 bases and the J gene lost 1 base, with 14 bases spanning the gap. The length of the CDR3 is 16 residues. Germline V gene sequence: CDR1 MNHNS, CDR2 SASEGT.

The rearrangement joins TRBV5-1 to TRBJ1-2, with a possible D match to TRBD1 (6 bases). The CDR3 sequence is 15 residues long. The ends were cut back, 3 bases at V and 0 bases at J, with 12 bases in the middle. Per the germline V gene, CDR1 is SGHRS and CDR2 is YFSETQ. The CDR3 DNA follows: TGCGCCAGCAGCTCGAGGGGGAGTCCTAACTATGGCTACACCTTC. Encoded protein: CASSSRGSPNYGYTF.

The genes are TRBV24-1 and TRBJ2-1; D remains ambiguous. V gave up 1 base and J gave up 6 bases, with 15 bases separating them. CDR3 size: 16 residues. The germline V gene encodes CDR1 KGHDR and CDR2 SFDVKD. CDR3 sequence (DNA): TGTGCCACCAGTGATTTTAAGGGCGGAGAACTCAATGAGCAGTTCTTC. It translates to CATSDFKGGELNEQFF.

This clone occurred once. The CDR3 region has the DNA TGTGCCAGCCGAGCGACAGGGGACACCGGGGAGCTGTTTTTT. Translated: CASRATGDTGELFF. This chain joins TRBV2 and TRBJ2-2, with 8 bases lining up with TRBD1. The length of the CDR3 is 14 residues. Germline lookup yields CDR1 SNHLY and CDR2 FYNNEI. J lost 3 bases, V lost 8 bases, and 5 bases had no gene match.

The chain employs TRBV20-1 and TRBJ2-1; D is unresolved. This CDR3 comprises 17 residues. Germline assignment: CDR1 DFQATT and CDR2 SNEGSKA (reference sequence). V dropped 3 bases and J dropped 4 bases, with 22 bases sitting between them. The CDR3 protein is CSASRQTNPKTYNEQFF. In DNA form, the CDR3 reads TGCAGTGCTAGTAGGCAGACAAACCCTAAAACTTACAATGAGCAGTTCTTC.

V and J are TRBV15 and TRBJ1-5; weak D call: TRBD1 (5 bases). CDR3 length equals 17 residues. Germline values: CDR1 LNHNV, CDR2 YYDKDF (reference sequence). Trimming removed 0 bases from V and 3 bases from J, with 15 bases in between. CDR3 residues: CATSRDEMGVHNQPQHF. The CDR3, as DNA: TGTGCCACCAGCAGAGATGAGATGGGGGTGCACAATCAGCCCCAGCATTTT.

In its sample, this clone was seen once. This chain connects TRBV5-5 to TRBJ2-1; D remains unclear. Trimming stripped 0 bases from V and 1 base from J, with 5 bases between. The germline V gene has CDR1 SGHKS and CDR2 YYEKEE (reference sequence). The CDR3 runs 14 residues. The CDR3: CASSLGSSYNEQFF. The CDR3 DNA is TGTGCCAGCAGCTTGGGGTCGTCCTACAATGAGCAGTTCTTC.

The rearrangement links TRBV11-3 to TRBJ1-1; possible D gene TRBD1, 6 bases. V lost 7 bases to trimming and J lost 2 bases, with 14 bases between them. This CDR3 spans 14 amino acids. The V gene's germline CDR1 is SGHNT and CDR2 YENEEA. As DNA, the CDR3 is TGTGCCAGCACCTGGAAGGACAGAAACACTGAAGCTTTCTTT. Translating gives CASTWKDRNTEAFF.

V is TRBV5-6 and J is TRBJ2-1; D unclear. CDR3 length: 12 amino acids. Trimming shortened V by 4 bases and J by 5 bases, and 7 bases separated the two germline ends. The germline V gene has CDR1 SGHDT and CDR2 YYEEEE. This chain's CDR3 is CASSPSDNEQFF. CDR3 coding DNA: TGTGCCAGCAGCCCTTCGGACAATGAGCAGTTCTTC.

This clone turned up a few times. The chain's CDR3 is CASHGTPKDGYTF. In nucleotides, the CDR3 is TGTGCCAGCCACGGGACCCCTAAAGATGGCTACACCTTC. The rearrangement joins TRBV5-4 to TRBJ1-2, with D possibly TRBD1 on 5 matching bases. The CDR3 has 13 residues. CDR1 and CDR2 from the germline V gene are SGHNT and YYREEE (reference sequence). V was cut by 7 bases and J by 6 bases, with 16 bases left in between.